One and the same sample provided the 29 T cell receptor beta chains below, sequenced in a study of shared clonotypes between healthy human individuals. TCRdb's copy holds only in-frame clones and misses some; the assay was immunoSEQ multiplex PCR. The data hold hundreds of thousands of clones, with about 91% observed a single time. Selected positively for CCR7 and CD45RO-negative, naive CD8 cells excluded terminally differentiated effector memory CD45RA+ cells. The sample was naive CD8+ T cells sorted from blood. The origin of the receptors is a man younger than 40 in good health.

This chain joins TRBV12-5 and TRBJ2-1, with 7 positions matching TRBD2. Germline V lookup: CDR1 LGHNT, CDR2 FRNRAP. The CDR3 has 16 amino acids. The V segment lost 0 bases and the J segment 2 bases; nucleotides outside the gene matches: 4. CDR3 DNA: TGTGCTAGTGGTTTGGTATCTAGCGGAACCTACAATGAGCAGTTCTTC. It codes for CASGLVSSGTYNEQFF.

The chain carries TRBV27 and TRBJ2-1; 10 bases line up with TRBD2. The germline CDR1 and CDR2 sequences are MNHEY and SMNVEV (reference sequence). CDR3 length equals 15 residues. J was trimmed by 4 bases and V by 5 bases; bases with no gene match: 5. CDR3 nucleotides: TGTGCCAGCAGTCCCTGGACTAGCGGATACAATGAGCAGTTCTTC. It translates to CASSPWTSGYNEQFF.

The chain carries TRBV29-1 and TRBJ2-5, with TRBD1 matching over 8 bases. This CDR3 contains 15 residues. The J segment lost 3 bases and the V segment lost 2 bases, leaving 8 bases of the junction unmatched. Germline CDR1 is SQVTM and CDR2 is ANQGSEA. The CDR3 region is CSVERLGQEEETQYF. The DNA for the CDR3 is TGCAGCGTTGAAAGGTTGGGACAGGAAGAAGAGACCCAGTACTTC.

V usage is TRBV11-1 and J usage is TRBJ1-4; 9 nucleotides align to TRBD1. Germline lookup yields CDR1 SGHAT and CDR2 FQDESV (reference sequence). V was clipped by 2 bases and J by 0 bases; unmatched bases: 7. This CDR3 comprises 18 residues. The CDR3 DNA follows: TGTGCCAGCAGCTTAACCGGACAGGGGTACGCAACTAATGAAAAACTGTTTTTT. Its protein is CASSLTGQGYATNEKLFF.

The rearrangement joins TRBV7-8 to TRBJ2-1; D unresolved. The germline V gene has CDR1 SGHVS and CDR2 FQNEAQ. This CDR3 spans 14 amino acids. V lost 1 base to trimming and J lost 8 bases, with 12 bases between them. CDR3 loop: CASSLGRSLHEQFF. For the CDR3, the DNA is TGTGCCAGCAGCTTAGGTCGATCCTTACATGAGCAGTTCTTC.

The gene calls are TRBV5-6 and TRBJ2-5; unclear D gene. Trimming left V 4 bases short and J 4 bases short, with 17 bases between. This CDR3 region has 15 residues. Looked up from germline, CDR1 is SGHDT and CDR2 is YYEEEE. CDR3 nucleotide sequence: TGTGCCAGCAGCCCAACCACATCGGCAGTAGAGACCCAGTACTTC. Protein: CASSPTTSAVETQYF.

To note about this clone: This clone may be a read error of a much larger clone one base away. The chain recombines TRBV7-9 with TRBJ1-3; 7 bases fit TRBD1. This CDR3 is 14 amino acids long. The germline V gene encodes CDR1 SEHNR and CDR2 FQNEAQ (reference sequence). The trim removed 4 bases at V and 2 bases at J, leaving 2 bases unmatched. CDR3 coding DNA: TGTGCCAGCAGCTCAACAGGGGCTGGAAACACCATATATTTT. Protein product: CASSSTGAGNTIYF.

The chain links TRBV7-8 to TRBJ2-5; 9 positions match TRBD2. V was pared by 1 base and J by 5 bases, with 17 bases of the junction left unmatched. Germline V lookup: CDR1 SGHVS, CDR2 FQNEAQ. CDR3 length: 19 amino acids. The CDR3 reads CASSLEGGRALRDLETQYF. The CDR3 DNA reads as TGTGCCAGCAGCTTAGAGGGCGGGAGGGCCCTAAGAGATTTGGAGACCCAGTACTTC.

The V and J genes are TRBV28 and TRBJ1-4, with 9 bases aligning to TRBD1. Germline assignment: CDR1 MDHEN and CDR2 SYDVKM. CDR3 size: 15 residues. J lost 7 bases, V lost 4 bases, and 7 bases had no gene match. In nucleotides, the CDR3 is TGTGCCAGCAGTTCACCTCACAGGGGGCCTGAAAAACTGTTTTTT. The encoded protein is CASSSPHRGPEKLFF.

The chain uses TRBV4-3 and TRBJ2-3; 12 bases agree with TRBD2. Per the germline V gene, CDR1 is LGHNA and CDR2 is YSLEER. Trimming cost V 0 bases and J 0 bases; bases outside gene matches: 4. The CDR3 length is 18 residues. CDR3 DNA sequence: TGCGCCAGCAGCCAAGAAGCACTAGCGGGAGGTAGCACAGATACGCAGTATTTT. Protein sequence: CASSQEALAGGSTDTQYF.

V is TRBV7-6 and J is TRBJ1-5; D is ambiguous. Trimming stripped 5 bases from V and 0 bases from J, with 17 bases between. The CDR3 sequence is 17 residues long. Germline CDR1 and CDR2: SGHVS and FNYEAQ. The CDR3 loop reads CASSPFGRRYSNQPQHF. CDR3 coding DNA: TGTGCCAGCAGCCCTTTCGGGCGCCGCTATAGCAATCAGCCCCAGCATTTT. Variable domain in full (rest from reference TRBV7-6 and TRBJ1-5): GAGVSQSPRYKVTKRGQDVALRCDPISGHVSLYWYRQALGQGPEFLTYFNYEAQQDKSGLPNDRFSAERPEGSISTLTIQRTEQRDSAMYRCASSPFGRRYSNQPQHFGDGTRLSIL.

This rearrangement joins TRBV7-6 to TRBJ2-1; 12 nucleotides agree with TRBD1. This CDR3 is 16 amino acids long. Trimming removed 0 bases from V and 7 bases from J; junction bases left unmatched: 4. Germline lookup yields CDR1 SGHVS and CDR2 FNYEAQ. The CDR3 loop is CASSLAGQGARNEQFF. CDR3 nucleotides: TGTGCCAGCAGCTTAGCGGGACAGGGGGCGAGGAATGAGCAGTTCTTC.

The table lists this clone with a count of one. This chain uses TRBV6-5 with TRBJ2-7, with D perhaps TRBD1 or TRBD2 (5 bases each). Looked up from germline, CDR1 is MNHEY and CDR2 is SVGAGI. Trimming shortened V by 2 bases and J by 1 base, and 15 bases separated the two germline ends. This CDR3 is 16 amino acids long. The chain's CDR3 is CASSYPGTPRSYEQYF. The CDR3 nucleotides are TGTGCCAGCAGTTACCCAGGGACCCCTCGGTCCTACGAGCAGTACTTC.

The V gene is TRBV7-9, the J gene TRBJ2-2; D remains ambiguous. CDR1 SEHNR and CDR2 FQNEAQ come from the germline V gene (reference sequence). V lost 8 bases and J 0 bases, leaving 7 bases between the germline ends. This CDR3 contains 13 residues. CDR3 in DNA: TGTGCCAGCTTCCCCTCGAACACCGGGGAGCTGTTTTTT. Residues: CASFPSNTGELFF.

This chain joins TRBV29-1 and TRBJ2-7; 9 positions agree with TRBD1. Unmatched junction bases numbered 3, after V lost 4 bases and J lost 5 bases. The CDR3 extends over 12 amino acids. Germline CDR1 SQVTM, CDR2 ANQGSEA. CDR3 loop: CSVVGQGHEQYF. The CDR3 DNA follows: TGCAGCGTTGTGGGACAGGGCCACGAGCAGTACTTC.

V is TRBV5-1 and J is TRBJ2-2; tentative D call: TRBD1 (6 bases). CDR3 length: 16 amino acids. Germline V gene lookup returns CDR1 SGHRS and CDR2 YFSETQ. The V end lost 1 base, the J end lost 1 base, and 11 bases lay between the germline ends. The DNA of the CDR3 is TGCGCCAGCAGCTTGTCAGGGGTCGTGAACACCGGGGAGCTGTTTTTT. Protein product: CASSLSGVVNTGELFF.

The chain's CDR3 is CASRPDRGLNNEQFF. CDR3 in DNA: TGTGCCAGCAGGCCCGACCGCGGGCTTAACAATGAGCAGTTCTTC. The genes are TRBV7-8 and TRBJ2-1; D is possibly TRBD2 (5 bases). Deletions cut 6 bases from V and 5 bases from J, with 17 bases between. Looked up from germline, CDR1 is SGHVS and CDR2 is FQNEAQ. This CDR3 is built from 15 residues.

The V and J genes are TRBV9 and TRBJ1-1; 9 bases are a match to TRBD1. Trimming cost V 3 bases and J 14 bases; bases outside gene matches: 20. The CDR3 totals 16 residues. Germline V CDR1 and CDR2: SGDLS, YYNGEE. The CDR3: CASSGDTGGAGTERFF. CDR3 nucleotides: TGTGCCAGCAGCGGAGATACAGGGGGCGCGGGAACTGAACGATTCTTT.

J is TRBJ2-1 and V is TRBV7-9; TRBD1 might be the D (6 bases). The CDR3 is 15 amino acids. Between the trimmed V and J ends, which lost 3 bases and 7 bases, there was a span of 16 bases. Per germline, CDR1 SEHNR and CDR2 FQNEAQ (reference sequence). The CDR3 DNA reads TGTGCCAGCAGCTTCCCCTCCGAACAGGGTAATGAGCAGTTCTTC. Translation gives CASSFPSEQGNEQFF.

The chain joins TRBV29-1 to TRBJ2-7; D unclear. Germline CDR1 SQVTM, CDR2 ANQGSEA. The CDR3 sequence is 12 residues long. V lost 2 bases and J 1 base, leaving 6 bases between the germline ends. The CDR3 loop reads CSVEHPSYEQYF. The CDR3 coding sequence is TGCAGCGTTGAACACCCTTCCTACGAGCAGTACTTC.

The chain joins TRBV7-9 to TRBJ2-3; tentative D call: TRBD2 (5 bases). This CDR3 has 13 amino acids. Germline-derived CDR1 and CDR2 are SEHNR and FQNEAQ (reference sequence). Deletions cut 0 bases from V and 11 bases from J, with 12 bases between. The CDR3 coding sequence is TGTGCCAGCAGCTTAGCGTCTAGCAGCGAGCAGTATTTT. This translates into CASSLASSSEQYF.

J is TRBJ2-3 and V is TRBV11-3; TRBD2 matches at 7 bases. This CDR3 comprises 17 residues. V shed 3 bases and J 4 bases; nucleotides not matched to a gene: 13. CDR1 is SGHNT and CDR2 is YENEEA in the germline V gene. The CDR3 sequence is CASSFSWDHRGADTQYF. DNA of the CDR3: TGTGCCAGCAGCTTTAGTTGGGACCACCGGGGGGCAGATACGCAGTATTTT.

The count of this clone is one. This chain uses TRBV7-2 with TRBJ2-7; TRBD2 aligns across 7 bases. The CDR3 is 14 amino acids. J lost 3 bases, V lost 4 bases, and 6 bases had no gene match. In germline, CDR1 is SGHTA, CDR2 FQGNSA. This chain's CDR3 is CASSSTSPGYEQYF. CDR3 bases: TGTGCCAGCAGCTCGACTAGCCCTGGCTACGAGCAGTACTTC.

The rearrangement uses TRBV19 and TRBJ1-5; no clear D gene. Per germline, CDR1 LNHDA and CDR2 SQIVND (reference sequence). V dropped 5 bases and J dropped 3 bases, with 11 bases sitting between them. CDR3 length: 14 residues. Here the CDR3 reads CASSLRGDNQPQHF. CDR3 DNA: TGTGCCAGTAGTCTCCGCGGGGACAATCAGCCCCAGCATTTT.

This clone came up once. The V call is TRBV27, the J call TRBJ2-1, with D unresolved. Germline V CDR1 and CDR2: MNHEY, SMNVEV (reference sequence). Trimming left V 5 bases short and J 6 bases short, with 11 bases between. The CDR3 is made up of 13 amino acids. CDR3 bases: TGTGCCAGCAGTCAAGCCCCACTCAATGAGCAGTTCTTC. Protein sequence: CASSQAPLNEQFF.

The chain's CDR3 is CASSSSLSGISTDTQYF. In DNA, the CDR3 is TGTGCCAGCAGCTCTAGTCTTAGCGGCATTAGCACAGATACGCAGTATTTT. The chain recombines TRBV7-6 with TRBJ2-3, with a weak D call TRBD2 (6 bases). This CDR3 has 17 residues. V was pared by 4 bases and J by 0 bases, with 17 bases between. Germline values: CDR1 SGHVS, CDR2 FNYEAQ.

The V gene is TRBV7-2, the J gene TRBJ2-7, with 8 nucleotides matching TRBD1. There are 16 residues in the CDR3. Per the germline V gene, CDR1 is SGHTA and CDR2 is FQGNSA. The ends lost 2 bases at V and 4 bases at J; junction bases unmatched: 10. The CDR3 region has the DNA TGTGCCAGCAGCTTAAAGACAGGGGCCGAATGGTACGAGCAGTACTTC. Translation: CASSLKTGAEWYEQYF.

This clone is a singleton in its sample. V is TRBV28 and J is TRBJ2-7, with 9 positions matching TRBD1. V gave up 4 bases and J gave up 3 bases; unmatched junction bases: 13. CDR3 size: 17 residues. The germline CDR1 and CDR2 sequences are MDHEN and SYDVKM. CDR3 DNA: TGTGCCAGCAGTTCCAGGACAGGGGAAGTCGACTACTACGAGCAGTACTTC. Translated, it gives CASSSRTGEVDYYEQYF.

As to this clone: A single base is all that separates this from a far larger clone, so a read error is likely. This chain links TRBV7-8 with TRBJ2-7; D uncertain. CDR3 length equals 11 residues. Trimming pared 2 bases from V and 3 bases from J, leaving 2 bases between. Germline assignment: CDR1 SGHVS and CDR2 FQNEAQ. The CDR3 loop is CASSLYYEQYF. The DNA of the CDR3 is TGTGCCAGCAGCTTATACTACGAGCAGTACTTC. Supplemented by reference TRBV7-8 and TRBJ2-7, the full variable domain reads GAGVSQSPRYKVAKRGQDVALRCDPISGHVSLFWYQQALGQGPEFLTYFQNEAQLDKSGLPSDRFFAERPEGSVSTLKIQRTQQEDSAVYLCASSLYYEQYFGPGTRLTVT.